The 26 T cell receptor beta chains given below trace back to one sample, sequenced in a study of cytomegalovirus exposure and HLA in healthy donors. The primer mix had 60 Vbeta and 13 Jbeta primers. The data were produced by immunoSEQ multiplex PCR, yet TCRdb's version contains in-frame clones alone and is incomplete. Here the sample spans more than 75,000 clones, 75% to 85% being singletons. Source material: PBMCs. These receptors were taken from a middle-aged woman in good health and CMV-seronegative.

The V call is TRBV4-2, the J call TRBJ1-1, with 9 bases identical to TRBD1. V lost 3 bases, J lost 1 base, and 0 bases stayed unmatched. This CDR3 comprises 14 residues. The germline V gene encodes CDR1 LGHNA and CDR2 YNFKEQ. CDR3 residues: CASSQGQGNTEAFF. The CDR3 DNA reads as TGTGCCAGCAGCCAGGGACAGGGGAACACTGAAGCTTTCTTT.

CDR3 sequence: CASTTQARMNTEAFF. Here the CDR3 DNA reads TGTGCCAGTACAACTCAGGCCCGCATGAACACTGAAGCTTTCTTT. V usage is TRBV19 and J usage is TRBJ1-1, with unresolved D. From germline, CDR1 is LNHDA and CDR2 SQIVND (reference sequence). The V end lost 7 bases, the J end lost 0 bases, and 15 bases lay between the germline ends. The CDR3 loop spans 15 amino acids.

The V and J genes are TRBV5-1 and TRBJ2-7; TRBD1 matches 7 bases. Germline V gene lookup returns CDR1 SGHRS and CDR2 YFSETQ. The CDR3 runs to 15 residues. V was pared by 2 bases and J by 3 bases, with 8 bases of the junction left unmatched. CDR3 protein: CASSFLPGTDYEQYF. CDR3 in DNA: TGCGCCAGCAGCTTTCTTCCCGGGACAGACTACGAGCAGTACTTC.

This chain joins TRBV13 and TRBJ1-2; 8 nucleotides align to TRBD1. The V gene end was trimmed by 3 bases and the J gene end by 4 bases; junction bases not matched to a gene: 4. In germline, CDR1 is PRHDT, CDR2 FYEKMQ (reference sequence). The CDR3 is 14 amino acids. The CDR3 DNA is TGTGCCAGCAGCTTTCCTACAGGGGGCTATGGCTACACCTTC. Its protein product is CASSFPTGGYGYTF.

The chain recombines TRBV5-1 with TRBJ2-2; 10 bases align to TRBD2. The germline CDR1 and CDR2 sequences are SGHRS and YFSETQ. V lost 6 bases and J lost 3; bases outside the gene matches: 5. The CDR3 length is 15 residues. CDR3 protein: CASNWLAGDTGELFF. The DNA of the CDR3 is TGCGCCAGCAATTGGCTAGCGGGGGACACCGGGGAGCTGTTTTTT.

The chain employs TRBV5-1 and TRBJ2-2; the D gene is possibly TRBD1 (5 bases). Trimming stripped 0 bases from V and 1 base from J, with 7 bases between. This CDR3 has 15 residues. CDR1 is SGHRS, CDR2 YFSETQ, per germline. CDR3 coding DNA: TGCGCCAGCAGCTTGGGCCAGGGGAACACCGGGGAGCTGTTTTTT. Its translation: CASSLGQGNTGELFF.

This chain links TRBV29-1 with TRBJ1-2, with D possibly matching TRBD1 (6 bases). V was cut by 4 bases and J by 7 bases, with 13 bases left in between. Germline values: CDR1 SQVTM, CDR2 ANQGSEA. The CDR3 extends over 12 amino acids. The CDR3, as DNA: TGCAGCGTTGCCGCAGGGGTAGGTGGCTACACCTTC. As protein: CSVAAGVGGYTF.

This clone was detected a few times. The chain couples TRBV28 to TRBJ1-1; no definite D call. Germline V gene data show CDR1 as MDHEN and CDR2 as SYDVKM. The CDR3 contains 13 residues. Deletions cut 5 bases from V and 5 bases from J, with 12 bases between. This chain's CDR3 is CASSVDKGTEAFF. DNA of the CDR3: TGTGCCAGCAGTGTTGACAAAGGTACTGAAGCTTTCTTT.

This chain joins TRBV29-1 and TRBJ2-5, with TRBD1 as a possible D gene (6 bases). Germline lookup yields CDR1 SQVTM and CDR2 ANQGSEA. The germline V and J ends were trimmed by 7 bases and 7 bases, with 16 bases remaining between them. CDR3 length equals 12 residues. Here the CDR3 reads CSGEQGPGTQYF. The DNA of the CDR3 is TGCAGCGGGGAACAGGGACCGGGGACCCAGTACTTC.

This clone has just a few counts. The chain couples TRBV12-5 to TRBJ1-6; the D gene is possibly TRBD1 (6 bases). V shed 7 bases and J shed 5 bases, with 18 bases lying between them. From germline, CDR1 is LGHNT and CDR2 FRNRAP. The CDR3 totals 16 residues. For the CDR3, the DNA is TGTGCTAGTGCGTGGGGGACACAAGGGAATAATTCACCCCTCCACTTT. It encodes CASAWGTQGNNSPLHF.

CDR3 bases: TGTGCCAGCAGCTTCCGGGACAGGAGAACCTACGAGCAGTACTTC. It translates to CASSFRDRRTYEQYF. The chain links TRBV5-6 to TRBJ2-7, with 8 bases identical to TRBD1. Germline V CDR1 and CDR2: SGHDT, YYEEEE. The length of the CDR3 is 15 residues. V was pared by 2 bases and J by 2 bases, with 6 bases of the junction left unmatched.

The V call is TRBV11-2, the J call TRBJ2-5, with 9 positions matching TRBD1. This CDR3 is 15 amino acids long. V shed 1 base, J shed 4 bases, and the junction held 4 bases outside the gene matches. Germline-derived CDR1 and CDR2 are SGHAT and FQNNGV. The CDR3 sequence: CASSLGQTGGETQYF. CDR3 DNA: TGTGCCAGCAGCTTAGGACAGACAGGGGGAGAGACCCAGTACTTC.

The rearrangement links TRBV7-2 to TRBJ2-7; the D gene is possibly TRBD2 (5 bases). This CDR3 has 12 amino acids. Germline CDR1 and CDR2: SGHTA and FQGNSA. V was shortened by 3 bases and J by 4 bases, with 7 bases between the two germline ends. This CDR3 is CASSLRVYEQYF. CDR3 coding DNA: TGTGCCAGCAGCTTGCGGGTGTACGAGCAGTACTTC. Supplemented by reference TRBV7-2 and TRBJ2-7, the full variable domain reads GAGVSQSPSNKVTEKGKDVELRCDPISGHTALYWYRQSLGQGLEFLIYFQGNSAPDKSGLPSDRFSAERTGGSVSTLTIQRTQQEDSAVYLCASSLRVYEQYFGPGTRLTVT.

In regard to this clone: A read error may account for a junction end that differs from germline. V and J are TRBV7-9 and TRBJ2-5; D is unclear. Germline loops: CDR1 SEHNR, CDR2 FQNEAQ (reference sequence). The CDR3 is 12 residues long. This CDR3 reads CSSSYPGETQYF. CDR3 bases: TGTTCCAGCAGCTACCCGGGAGAGACCCAGTACTTC.

The chain recombines TRBV30 with TRBJ2-3, with D uncertain. Germline values: CDR1 GTSNPN, CDR2 SVGIG (reference sequence). The CDR3 consists of 15 residues. V was trimmed by 2 bases and J by 2 bases, leaving 14 bases between them. The CDR3 sequence: CAWSFGQAITDTQYF. The DNA for the CDR3 is TGTGCCTGGAGTTTTGGTCAGGCAATCACAGATACGCAGTATTTT.

V is TRBV29-1 and J is TRBJ2-7; weak D call: TRBD1 (6 bases). V was clipped by 3 bases and J by 8 bases, with 14 bases between them. Germline V gene sequence: CDR1 SQVTM, CDR2 ANQGSEA. The CDR3 has 12 amino acids. CDR3 protein: CSVEGEWDKQYF. In DNA form, the CDR3 reads TGCAGCGTTGAGGGGGAGTGGGACAAGCAGTACTTC.

The chain has TRBV7-9 and TRBJ2-1; a weak D match, TRBD1 (7 bases). Trimming stripped 5 bases from V and 7 bases from J, with 18 bases between. The V gene's germline CDR1 is SEHNR and CDR2 FQNEAQ (reference sequence). The CDR3 has 15 residues. CDR3 sequence: CASSRDRVGTNEQFF. For the CDR3, the DNA is TGTGCCAGCAGCCGCGACAGGGTTGGGACTAATGAGCAGTTCTTC.

This sequence joins TRBV5-5 and TRBJ1-5; 7 nucleotides line up with TRBD1. V lost 3 bases to trimming and J lost 9 bases; unmatched junction nucleotides: 9. Germline V gene lookup returns CDR1 SGHKS and CDR2 YYEKEE (reference sequence). The CDR3 has 14 amino acids. For the CDR3, the DNA is TGTGCCAGCAGCTCGGGACAGCGCTTTGGGCCCCAGCATTTT. Its protein is CASSSGQRFGPQHF. Supplemented by reference TRBV5-5 and TRBJ1-5, the full variable domain reads DAGVTQSPTHLIKTRGQQVTLRCSPISGHKSVSWYQQVLGQGPQFIFQYYEKEERGRGNFPDRFSARQFPNYSSELNVNALLLGDSALYLCASSSGQRFGPQHFGDGTRLSIL.

The chain combines TRBV2 with TRBJ1-2; 8 bases are a match to TRBD1. Germline V CDR1 and CDR2: SNHLY, FYNNEI. J was trimmed by 8 bases and V by 6 bases; bases with no gene match: 11. The CDR3 totals 14 residues. The CDR3 bases are TGTGCCAGCAGGGACAGGGATTACCCTAAAGGCTACACCTTC. It encodes CASRDRDYPKGYTF.

The V call is TRBV5-1, the J call TRBJ2-1; 8 bases match TRBD2. The CDR3 runs 16 residues. Germline lookup yields CDR1 SGHRS and CDR2 YFSETQ. V shed 3 bases and J 0 bases; nucleotides not matched to a gene: 5. The CDR3 reads CASSSSGGSSYNEQFF. Here the CDR3 DNA reads TGCGCCAGCAGCTCGAGCGGGGGAAGCTCCTACAATGAGCAGTTCTTC.

The chain has TRBV27 and TRBJ2-7, with D possibly matching TRBD2 (6 bases). Trimming removed 6 bases at V and 2 bases at J, with 17 bases between. Germline values: CDR1 MNHEY, CDR2 SMNVEV (reference sequence). The CDR3 spans 15 residues. CDR3: CASRVGGVVPYEQYF. DNA for the CDR3: TGTGCCAGCAGGGTTGGAGGGGTGGTGCCCTACGAGCAGTACTTC.

This clone was picked up a small number of times. The rearrangement uses TRBV6-5 and TRBJ1-6, with D possibly matching TRBD1 (6 bases). This CDR3 spans 16 amino acids. Trimming pared 4 bases from V and 3 bases from J, leaving 13 bases between. Germline assignment: CDR1 MNHEY and CDR2 SVGAGI. The CDR3 reads CASSSRGRYYNSPLHF. The DNA for the CDR3 is TGTGCCAGCAGTTCCAGGGGACGGTACTATAATTCACCCCTCCACTTT.

The chain carries TRBV5-1 and TRBJ2-5; TRBD1 agrees at 7 bases. The germline V gene encodes CDR1 SGHRS and CDR2 YFSETQ. The CDR3 is 15 residues long. Unmatched junction bases numbered 12, after V lost 3 bases and J lost 7 bases. Here the CDR3 reads CASSSPDRAQRTQYF. The CDR3 DNA sequence: TGCGCCAGCAGCTCTCCCGACAGGGCTCAAAGGACCCAGTACTTC.

On this clone itself: This specimen includes other DNA sequences encoding the same CDR3. V and J are TRBV5-6 and TRBJ1-2, with D possibly being TRBD1 (5 bases). There are 15 residues in the CDR3. V lost 4 bases to trimming and J lost 3 bases, with 16 bases between them. The germline V gene has CDR1 SGHDT and CDR2 YYEEEE. CDR3 protein: CASSRAGRGDYGYTF. The DNA for the CDR3 is TGTGCCAGCAGCCGAGCAGGGCGCGGGGACTATGGCTACACCTTC.

This chain joins TRBV7-2 and TRBJ2-3; weak D call: TRBD2 (5 bases). Trimming removed 3 bases from V and 14 bases from J, with 18 bases in between. CDR3 size: 13 residues. In germline, CDR1 is SGHTA, CDR2 FQGNSA. CDR3 coding DNA: TGTGCCAGCAGCTTTTTAGGGAGCGAGTCCCCGTATTTT. This encodes CASSFLGSESPYF.

V is TRBV4-2 and J is TRBJ2-7; TRBD2 agrees at 8 bases. There are 15 residues in the CDR3. Germline V CDR1 and CDR2: LGHNA, YNFKEQ. After removal of 0 bases from V and 3 bases from J, the junction contained 4 bases not matched to a gene. CDR3 nucleotides: TGTGCCAGCAGCCAAGAGCGGGGGGCCAACTACGAGCAGTACTTC. Translation gives CASSQERGANYEQYF.